This T cell receptor (beta chain) was recovered during a study of OX40 agonist ivuxolimab in advanced cancers. The investigators sampled blood at baseline, at cycle 4 day 1, and at cycle 7 day 1. The repertoire was sequenced with immunoSEQ multiplex PCR; TCRdb's copy has only in-frame clones and lacks some. The sample has roughly 30,000 clones; 84% are singletons. The TCR comes from an adult with an advanced solid tumor such as melanoma, head and neck, liver or kidney cancer. The sample consisted of CD4+ or CD8+ T cells sorted from blood, taken in a trial of the OX40 agonist ivuxolimab.

The chain's CDR3 is CASSQQTGTYEQYF. The CDR3 nucleotides read TGCGCCAGCAGCCAACAGACAGGGACCTACGAGCAGTACTTC. This rearrangement joins TRBV4-1 to TRBJ2-7, with 7 bases aligning to TRBD1. Germline V gene sequence: CDR1 MGHRA, CDR2 YSYEKL. Trimming cost V 2 bases and J 2 bases; bases outside gene matches: 3. The CDR3 is made up of 14 amino acids.